What follows is one TCR beta chain and its context. TCRdb fed the PCR reads into MiXCR, producing one record per CDR3 protein. The sample lists 89,000 or so distinct CDR3 sequences; 45% to 55% were seen once. The data are from a study of CDR3 diversity in severe acne. The CDR3 is 12 amino acids. CDR1 SGHTA and CDR2 FQGTGA come from the germline V gene. V shed 8 bases and J 11 bases; nucleotides not matched to a gene: 10. The TCR was taken from a male donor in good health, serving as a control. Sequenced sample: blood. V is TRBV7-3 and J is TRBJ1-1; 8 positions agree with TRBD1. The CDR3 coding sequence is TGTGCCAGCGGCCCGGACAGGGAACGGGCTTTCTTT. Its translation: CASGPDRERAFF.